This T cell receptor (beta chain) comes out of a study of T cell changes during pregnancy in multiple sclerosis. Per the germline V gene, CDR1 is SGHRS and CDR2 is YFSETQ. Unmatched junction bases numbered 2, after V lost 4 bases and J lost 9 bases. There are 13 residues in the CDR3. Generated by immunoSEQ multiplex PCR, the TCRdb table keeps only in-frame clones and is missing some. The table has 58,000 or so clones, approximately 91% seen once. This specimen consisted of CD4+ T cells from peripheral blood mononuclear cells, obtained in the third trimester of pregnancy. This sequence joins TRBV5-1 and TRBJ1-6, with 9 bases matching TRBD1. This TCR was recovered from a female donor with multiple sclerosis, enrolled in a pregnancy study. DNA for the CDR3: TGCGCCAGCAGCACGGACAGGGGTTCACCCCTCCACTTT. It yields the protein CASSTDRGSPLHF.